The 3 T cell receptor beta chains below come from one sample, sequenced in a study of cytomegalovirus exposure and HLA in healthy donors. Primers included in the PCR were 60 Vbeta and 13 Jbeta primers. Clones were read by immunoSEQ multiplex PCR, and TCRdb kept only the in-frame ones, dropping some. Of 120,000 or so clones detected, roughly 72% appear once; the ten largest clones hold around 4%. Sequencing used PBMCs. All receptors come from a middle-aged man in good health and CMV-seropositive.

Note on this clone: One end of the junction does not line up with germline, which may come from a read error. The chain has TRBV14 and TRBJ1-2, with TRBD1 as a possible D gene (5 bases). The CDR3 covers 13 residues. The germline V gene has CDR1 SGHDN and CDR2 FVKESK. The CDR3, as DNA: TGTGCCAGCAGCCAAGTAGGATTTCGCGGGGCATCCTTC. Protein product: CASSQVGFRGASF. Complete variable domain (other parts from reference TRBV14 and TRBJ1-2): EAGVTQFPSHSVIEKGQTVTLRCDPISGHDNLYWYRRVMGKEIKFLLHFVKESKQDESGMPNNRFLAERTGGTYSTLKVQPAELEDSGVYFCASSQVGFRGASFGSGTRLTVV.

The chain links TRBV13 to TRBJ1-3; TRBD1 agrees at 7 bases. The trim removed 3 bases at V and 4 bases at J, leaving 0 bases unmatched. Per germline, CDR1 PRHDT and CDR2 FYEKMQ (reference sequence). This CDR3 region has 13 residues. The DNA of the CDR3 is TGTGCCAGCAGCTTGGACAGGGGAAACACCATATATTTT. Its translation: CASSLDRGNTIYF.

The chain has TRBV7-8 and TRBJ1-6, with D maybe TRBD1 (6 bases). CDR3 length: 15 residues. Trimming shortened V by 1 base and J by 10 bases, and 14 bases separated the two germline ends. Germline V gene lookup returns CDR1 SGHVS and CDR2 FQNEAQ. In DNA form, the CDR3 reads TGTGCCAGCAGCTTAGACGGCGGGGGCCGGTCACCCCTCCACTTT. This translates into CASSLDGGGRSPLHF.